This T cell receptor (beta chain) was sequenced in a study of shared clonotypes between healthy human individuals. Regarding the study as a whole: There were few donors, and this limited the genetic and exposure-history diversity represented. Non-shared clonotypes had lower generation probabilities than clonotypes shared by all four sorted-subset donors.

As for this clone: The antigen remains undetermined.

CDR1 and CDR2 (germline): MGHRA, YSYEKL. The V gene end was trimmed by 4 bases and the J gene end by 4 bases; junction bases not matched to a gene: 13. This CDR3 has 17 amino acids. Repertoires were generated with immunoSEQ multiplex PCR, while TCRdb's copy carries only in-frame clones and drops some. The data show about 600,000 clones, about 97% seen once. Sequenced input: naive CD4+ T cells sorted from blood. Described subset: CD45RA+ positively selected. This TCR derives from a woman under 40 in good health. The rearrangement links TRBV4-1 to TRBJ2-1; 7 nucleotides line up with TRBD2. The CDR3 region has the DNA TGCGCCAGCAGCCGAGCCCTTGGCGGGAGTATTTACAATGAGCAGTTCTTC. This sequence encodes CASSRALGGSIYNEQFF.